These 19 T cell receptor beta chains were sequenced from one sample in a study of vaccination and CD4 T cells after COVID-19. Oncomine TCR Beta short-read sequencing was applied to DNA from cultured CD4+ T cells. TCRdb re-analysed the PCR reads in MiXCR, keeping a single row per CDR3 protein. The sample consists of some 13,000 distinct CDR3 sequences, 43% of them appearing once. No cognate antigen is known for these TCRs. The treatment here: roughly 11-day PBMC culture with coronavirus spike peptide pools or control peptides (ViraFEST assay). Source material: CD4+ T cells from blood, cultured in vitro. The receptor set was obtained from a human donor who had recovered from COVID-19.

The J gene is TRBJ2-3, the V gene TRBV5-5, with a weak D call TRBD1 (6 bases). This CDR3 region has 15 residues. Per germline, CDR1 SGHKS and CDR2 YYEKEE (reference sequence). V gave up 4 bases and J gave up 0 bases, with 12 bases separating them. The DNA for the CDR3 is TGTGCCAGCAGCGGTGGACAGAGTAGCACAGATACGCAGTATTTT. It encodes CASSGGQSSTDTQYF.

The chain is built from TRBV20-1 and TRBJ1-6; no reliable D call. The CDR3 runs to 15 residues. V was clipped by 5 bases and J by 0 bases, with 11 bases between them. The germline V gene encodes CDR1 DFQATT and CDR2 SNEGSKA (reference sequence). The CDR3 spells CSAQPGSSYNSPLHF. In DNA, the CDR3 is TGCAGTGCTCAACCGGGGAGCTCCTATAATTCACCCCTCCACTTT.

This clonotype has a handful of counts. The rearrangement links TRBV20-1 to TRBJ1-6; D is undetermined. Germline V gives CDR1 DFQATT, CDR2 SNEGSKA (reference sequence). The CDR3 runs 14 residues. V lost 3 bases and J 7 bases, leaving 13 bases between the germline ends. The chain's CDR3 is CSASSIGSNSPLHF. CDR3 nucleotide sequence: TGCAGTGCTAGTTCCATAGGCTCGAATTCACCCCTCCACTTT.

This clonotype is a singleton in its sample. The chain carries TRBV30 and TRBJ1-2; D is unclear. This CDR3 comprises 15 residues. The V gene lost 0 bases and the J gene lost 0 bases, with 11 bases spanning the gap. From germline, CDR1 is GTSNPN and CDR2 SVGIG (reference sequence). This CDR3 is CAWSVVGRANYGYTF. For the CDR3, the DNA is TGTGCCTGGAGTGTAGTGGGCCGAGCTAACTATGGCTACACCTTC.

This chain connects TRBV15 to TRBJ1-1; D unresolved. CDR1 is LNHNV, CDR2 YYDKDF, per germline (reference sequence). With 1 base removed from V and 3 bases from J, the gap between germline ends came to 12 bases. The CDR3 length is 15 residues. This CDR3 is CATSRAQTRDTEAFF. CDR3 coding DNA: TGTGCCACCAGCAGAGCCCAAACTAGGGACACTGAAGCTTTCTTT.

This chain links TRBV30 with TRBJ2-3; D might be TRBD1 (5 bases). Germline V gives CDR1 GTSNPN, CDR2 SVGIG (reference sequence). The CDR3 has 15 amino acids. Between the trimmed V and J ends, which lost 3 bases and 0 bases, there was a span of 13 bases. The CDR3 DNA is TGTGCCTGGAGCCAAGGACACATTAGCACAGATACGCAGTATTTT. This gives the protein CAWSQGHISTDTQYF.

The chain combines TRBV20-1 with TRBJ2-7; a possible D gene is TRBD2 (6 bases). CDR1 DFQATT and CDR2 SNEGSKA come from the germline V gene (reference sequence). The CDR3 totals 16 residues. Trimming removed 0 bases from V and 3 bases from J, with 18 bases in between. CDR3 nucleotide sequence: TGCAGTGCTAGAGAGAGCCGGGACTCTGCCTTCTACGAGCAGTACTTC. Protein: CSARESRDSAFYEQYF.

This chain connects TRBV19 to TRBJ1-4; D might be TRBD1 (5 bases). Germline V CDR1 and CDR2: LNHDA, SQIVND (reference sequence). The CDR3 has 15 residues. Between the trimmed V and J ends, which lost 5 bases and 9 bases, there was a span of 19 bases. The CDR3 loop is CASSSFGGGEKKLFF. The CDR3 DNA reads TGTGCCAGTAGTTCATTTGGGGGTGGGGAGAAAAAACTGTTTTTT.

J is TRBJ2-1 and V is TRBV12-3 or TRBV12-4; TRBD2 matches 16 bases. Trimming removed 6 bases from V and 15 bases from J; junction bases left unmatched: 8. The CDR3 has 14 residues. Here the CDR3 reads CASRTGTSGGARFF. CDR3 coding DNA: TGTGCCAGCAGAACTGGGACTAGCGGGGGGGCTCGGTTCTTC.

CDR3 DNA: TGCGCCAGCAGCCACGACATCGGGGGCAATTCACCCCTCCACTTT. The encoded protein is CASSHDIGGNSPLHF. This chain connects TRBV5-1 to TRBJ1-6, with D perhaps matching TRBD1 (6 bases). There are 15 residues in the CDR3. Trimming removed 4 bases from V and 7 bases from J, with 15 bases in between. Germline V gene data show CDR1 as SGHRS and CDR2 as YFSETQ.

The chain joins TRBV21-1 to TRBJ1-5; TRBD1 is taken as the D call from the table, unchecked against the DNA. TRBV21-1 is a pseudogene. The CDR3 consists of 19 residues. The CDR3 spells CATSDNTDRVEYSNQPQHF. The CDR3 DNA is TGTGCCACCTCTGATAATACCGACAGGGTCGAATATAGCAATCAGCCCCAGCATTTT.

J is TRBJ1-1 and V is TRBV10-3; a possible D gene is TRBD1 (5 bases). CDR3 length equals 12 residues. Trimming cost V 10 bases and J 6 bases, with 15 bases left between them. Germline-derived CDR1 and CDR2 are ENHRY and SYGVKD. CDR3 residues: CATGTAAPEAFF. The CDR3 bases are TGTGCCACCGGGACTGCAGCTCCTGAAGCTTTCTTT.

Written as DNA, the CDR3 is TGTGCCAGCAGTTCGACTAGGCGAGGCACAGATACGCAGTATTTT. Protein: CASSSTRRGTDTQYF. The gene calls are TRBV6-2 or TRBV6-3 and TRBJ2-3; D may be TRBD2 (6 bases). The V end lost 4 bases, the J end lost 1 base, and 12 bases lay between the germline ends. The CDR3 is 15 amino acids. Per the germline V gene, CDR1 is MNHEY and CDR2 is SVGEGT.

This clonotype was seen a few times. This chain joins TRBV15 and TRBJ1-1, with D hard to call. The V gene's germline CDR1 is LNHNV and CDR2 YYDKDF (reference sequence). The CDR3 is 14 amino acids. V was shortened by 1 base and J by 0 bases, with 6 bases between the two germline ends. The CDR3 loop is CATSRGEMNTEAFF. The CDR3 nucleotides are TGTGCCACCAGCAGAGGGGAAATGAACACTGAAGCTTTCTTT.

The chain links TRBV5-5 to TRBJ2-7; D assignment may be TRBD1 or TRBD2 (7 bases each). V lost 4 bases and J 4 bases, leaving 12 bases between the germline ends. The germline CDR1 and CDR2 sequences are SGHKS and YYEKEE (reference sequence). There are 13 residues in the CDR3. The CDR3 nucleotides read TGTGCCAGCAGCGGGGGGGACAGTTACGAGCAGTACTTC. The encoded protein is CASSGGDSYEQYF.

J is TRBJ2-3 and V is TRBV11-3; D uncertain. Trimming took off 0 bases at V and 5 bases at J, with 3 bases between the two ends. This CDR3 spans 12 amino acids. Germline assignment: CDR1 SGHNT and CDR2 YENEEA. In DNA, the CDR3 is TGTGCCAGCAGCTTAGAAGAAGATACGCAGTATTTT. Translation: CASSLEEDTQYF.

Written as DNA, the CDR3 is TGTGCCTGGAGCCATGTTAGAAACACTGAAGCTTTCTTT. Translated, it gives CAWSHVRNTEAFF. J is TRBJ1-1 and V is TRBV30; D is ambiguous. The V gene lost 3 bases and the J gene lost 2 bases, with 10 bases spanning the gap. Looked up from germline, CDR1 is GTSNPN and CDR2 is SVGIG (reference sequence). The CDR3 length is 13 residues.

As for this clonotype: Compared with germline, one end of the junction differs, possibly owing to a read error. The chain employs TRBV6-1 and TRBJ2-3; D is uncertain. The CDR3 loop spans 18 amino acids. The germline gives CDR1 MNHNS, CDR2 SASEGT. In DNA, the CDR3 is TGTGCCAGCAGTGAAGCACAAGGATTCCAAGAAAACACATATACGCAGTATTTT. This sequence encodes CASSEAQGFQENTYTQYF.

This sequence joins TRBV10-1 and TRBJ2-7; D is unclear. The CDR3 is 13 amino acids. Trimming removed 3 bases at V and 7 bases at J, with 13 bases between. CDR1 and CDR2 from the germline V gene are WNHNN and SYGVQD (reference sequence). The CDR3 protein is CASSDPAKEEQYF. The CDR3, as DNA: TGCGCCAGCAGTGACCCTGCTAAGGAGGAGCAGTACTTC.